This T cell receptor (beta chain) was sequenced for a study of radiation and T cells in renal cell carcinoma. Study observations and caveats: In blood, top tumor clones expanded by 2 weeks, shrinking by 4.

Repertoires were generated with immunoSEQ multiplex PCR, while TCRdb's copy carries only in-frame clones and drops some. Here the sample spans 70,000 or so clones, 82% being singletons. This clone has more than one count but fewer than ten. What it binds is not known. There are 17 residues in the CDR3. From germline, CDR1 is LNHNV and CDR2 YYDKDF (reference sequence). V dropped 0 bases and J dropped 0 bases, with 12 bases sitting between them. Time point meaning: blood 2 weeks post-SBRT. Regarding treatment: 15 Gy SBRT to primary tumor, nephrectomy 4 weeks later. After SBRT, blood was collected at 2 and 4 weeks, plus baseline.

The TCR comes from a man aged 55 to 70 with renal cell carcinoma. This chain joins TRBV15 and TRBJ2-4; D remains unclear. The material sequenced was blood, taken from a patient whose treatment included radiotherapy and nephrectomy. The CDR3, as DNA: TGTGCCACCAGCAGAGATCTCGGGCTCATAGCCAAAAACATTCAGTACTTC. This codes for CATSRDLGLIAKNIQYF.